This TCR beta chain was captured in a study of T-cell reconstitution after alpha-beta-depleted transplantation in children (dated by TCRdb to the mid-2010s). For context, the study as a whole: The study quantitatively tracked T-cell immune reconstitution after TCRalphabeta/CD19-depleted allogeneic hematopoietic cell transplantation in children using TCR repertoire profiling. The investigation overall reported the following: The high TCRbeta diversity at day 60 in some patients was ascribed to recipient T cells and intrathymic progenitors that had survived conditioning. Over the following months the frequencies of hyperexpanded clones went down, and after one year T-cell counts and TCRbeta diversity were mostly credited to newly produced T cells. Apparently early alphabetaT-cell count recovery about two months after transplant reportedly relied on only several hundred rapidly expanded clones derived from non-depleted graft cells.

Library preparation employed PCR. The run used an Illumina HiSeq 2500. To normalize quantification of the TCRbeta repertoire, the TCR libraries were built with molecular barcoding that relied on unique molecular identifiers. TCRdb's own reprocessing of the public reads used fastp at Q25 and MiXCR and kept productive beta chains. Rows matching on CDR3 protein sequence are summarized as one entry with the most common DNA and genes. The sample table records fewer than 550,000 distinct CDR3 sequences; 9.5% to 12% of these occur just once. The top ten clones comprise 12% to 15% of the sample. The treatment or condition label, read with the paper, signifies: allogeneic hematopoietic cell transplantation with graft depleted of TCRalphabeta T cells and CD19 B cells. TCRalphabeta/CD19-depleted allogeneic hematopoietic cell grafts were given to the transplant recipients, all of whom were children. The CDR3 contains 14 residues, cysteine and phenylalanine counted. Solely the CDR3 DNA is kept, with 42 bases framed from the first base. Trimmed from V: 6 bases; trimmed from J: 0 bases; junction bases lacking a gene match: 5. From a lookup of the germline V gene, CDR1 and CDR2 are MGHDK and SYGVNS.

This clonotype was recorded at least ten times. There is no known antigen for this receptor. Per-nucleotide qualities are absent, and no much larger clonotype sits a single base away. The TCR comes from a female patient aged 2-9 years who had a stem cell transplant for aplastic anemia, so the T cells may come from the graft donor. The sequence joins TRBV25-1 to TRBJ2-7; the junction holds 7 bases that match TRBD1. The sequencing here drew on PBMCs, mostly from graft donor cells, taken 180 days after TCRalphabeta/CD19-depleted stem cell transplant. DNA sequence: TGTGCCAGCAGGACCTCAGGGGGCTCCTACGAGCAGTACTTC. Translated, this gives CASRTSGGSYEQYF.